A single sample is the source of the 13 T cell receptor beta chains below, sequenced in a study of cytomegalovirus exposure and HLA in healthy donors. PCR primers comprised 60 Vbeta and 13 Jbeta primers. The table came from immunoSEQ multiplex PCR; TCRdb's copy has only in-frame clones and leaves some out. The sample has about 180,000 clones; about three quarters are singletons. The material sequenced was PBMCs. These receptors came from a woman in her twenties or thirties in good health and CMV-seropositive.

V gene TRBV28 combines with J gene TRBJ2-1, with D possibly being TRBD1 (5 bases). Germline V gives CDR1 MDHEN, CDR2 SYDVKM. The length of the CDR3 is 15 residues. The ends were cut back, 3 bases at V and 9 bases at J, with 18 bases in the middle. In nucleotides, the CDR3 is TGTGCCAGCAGTTTTGGTCGGCTAGGGGTTAGTGAGCAGTTCTTC. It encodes CASSFGRLGVSEQFF.

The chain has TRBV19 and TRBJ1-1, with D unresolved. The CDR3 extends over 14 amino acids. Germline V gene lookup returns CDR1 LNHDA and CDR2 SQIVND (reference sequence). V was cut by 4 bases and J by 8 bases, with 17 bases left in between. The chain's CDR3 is CASSTGGARLEAFF. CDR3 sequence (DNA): TGTGCCAGTAGTACCGGCGGAGCCCGTTTAGAAGCTTTCTTT.

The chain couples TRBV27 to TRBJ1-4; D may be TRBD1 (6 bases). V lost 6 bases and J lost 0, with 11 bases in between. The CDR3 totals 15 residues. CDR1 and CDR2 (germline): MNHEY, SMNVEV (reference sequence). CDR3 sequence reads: CASRGRGTTNEKLFF. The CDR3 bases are TGTGCCAGCAGGGGCAGGGGAACAACTAATGAAAAACTGTTTTTT.

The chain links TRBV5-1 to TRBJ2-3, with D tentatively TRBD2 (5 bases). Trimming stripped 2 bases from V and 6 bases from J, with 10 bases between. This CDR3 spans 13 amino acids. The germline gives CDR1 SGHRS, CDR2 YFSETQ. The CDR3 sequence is CASSFSGSDTQYF. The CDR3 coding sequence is TGCGCCAGCAGCTTCTCGGGAAGCGATACGCAGTATTTT.

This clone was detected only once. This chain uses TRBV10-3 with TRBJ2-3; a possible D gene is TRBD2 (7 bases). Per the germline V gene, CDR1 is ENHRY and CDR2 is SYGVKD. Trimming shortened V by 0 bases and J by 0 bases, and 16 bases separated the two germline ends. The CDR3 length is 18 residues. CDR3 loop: CAISESWGGAPSTDTQYF. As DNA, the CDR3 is TGTGCCATCAGTGAGTCGTGGGGGGGGGCCCCCAGCACAGATACGCAGTATTTT.

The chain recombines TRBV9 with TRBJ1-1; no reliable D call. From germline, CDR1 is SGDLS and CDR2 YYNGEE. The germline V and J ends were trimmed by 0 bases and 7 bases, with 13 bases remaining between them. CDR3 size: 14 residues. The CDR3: CASSVVYGRNEAFF. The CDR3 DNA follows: TGTGCCAGCAGCGTAGTTTATGGGCGAAATGAAGCTTTCTTT.

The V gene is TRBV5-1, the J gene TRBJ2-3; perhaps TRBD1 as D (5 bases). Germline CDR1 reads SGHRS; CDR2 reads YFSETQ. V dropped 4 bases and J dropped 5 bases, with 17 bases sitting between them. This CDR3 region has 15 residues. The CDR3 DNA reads TGCGCCAGCAGCATCGCCTGGGGTCAGGGAGATACGCAGTATTTT. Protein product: CASSIAWGQGDTQYF.

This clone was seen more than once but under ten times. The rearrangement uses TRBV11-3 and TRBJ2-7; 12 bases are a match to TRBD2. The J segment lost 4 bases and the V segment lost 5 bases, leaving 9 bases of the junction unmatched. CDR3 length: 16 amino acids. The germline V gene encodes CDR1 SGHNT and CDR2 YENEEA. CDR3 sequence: CASSRGLAGSSYEQYF. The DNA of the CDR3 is TGTGCCAGCAGCCGCGGACTAGCGGGAAGCTCTTACGAGCAGTACTTC.

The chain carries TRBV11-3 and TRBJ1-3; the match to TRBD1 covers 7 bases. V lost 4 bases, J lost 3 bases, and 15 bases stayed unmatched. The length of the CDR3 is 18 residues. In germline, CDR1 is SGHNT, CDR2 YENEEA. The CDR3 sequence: CASSSFTFQGEGGNTIYF. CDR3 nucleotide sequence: TGTGCCAGCAGCTCATTCACTTTCCAGGGGGAAGGTGGAAACACCATATATTTT.

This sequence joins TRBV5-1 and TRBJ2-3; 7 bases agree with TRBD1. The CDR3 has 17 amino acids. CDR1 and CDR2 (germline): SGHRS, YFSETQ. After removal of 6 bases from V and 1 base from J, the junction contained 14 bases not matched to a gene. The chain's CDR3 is CASTGTARVGGTDTQYF. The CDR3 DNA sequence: TGCGCCAGCACGGGGACAGCCAGGGTCGGGGGCACAGATACGCAGTATTTT. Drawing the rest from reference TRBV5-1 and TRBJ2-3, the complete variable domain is KAGVTQTPRYLIKTRGQQVTLSCSPISGHRSVSWYQQTPGQGLQFLFEYFSETQRNKGNFPGRFSGRQFSNSRSEMNVSTLELGDSALYLCASTGTARVGGTDTQYFGPGTRLTVL.

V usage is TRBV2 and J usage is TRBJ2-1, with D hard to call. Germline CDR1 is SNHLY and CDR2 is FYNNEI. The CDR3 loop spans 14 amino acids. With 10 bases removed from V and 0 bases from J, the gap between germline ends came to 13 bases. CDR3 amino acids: CATDRVNSYNEQFF. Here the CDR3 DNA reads TGTGCCACCGATCGCGTTAACTCCTACAATGAGCAGTTCTTC. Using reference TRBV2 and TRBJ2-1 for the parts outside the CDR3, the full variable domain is EPEVTQTPSHQVTQMGQEVILRCVPISNHLYFYWYRQILGQKVEFLVSFYNNEISEKSEIFDDQFSVERPDGSNFTLKIRSTKLEDSAMYFCATDRVNSYNEQFFGPGTRLTVL.

CDR3 protein: CASTIEGQGGTEAFF. Here the CDR3 DNA reads TGTGCCAGCACTATCGAAGGACAGGGGGGTACTGAAGCTTTCTTT. The J gene is TRBJ1-1, the V gene TRBV27; TRBD1 matches at 10 bases. Germline V gene lookup returns CDR1 MNHEY and CDR2 SMNVEV (reference sequence). V shed 7 bases, J shed 5 bases, and the junction held 10 bases outside the gene matches. CDR3 length: 15 amino acids.

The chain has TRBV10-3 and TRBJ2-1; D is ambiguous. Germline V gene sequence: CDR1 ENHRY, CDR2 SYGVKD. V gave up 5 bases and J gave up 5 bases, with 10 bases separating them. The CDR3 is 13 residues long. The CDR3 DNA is TGTGCCATCAGTAGGCAGGCAAACAATGAGCAGTTCTTC. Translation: CAISRQANNEQFF.